This T cell receptor (beta chain) was identified in a study of blood T cell repertoires in COVID-19. Across the study: In each case, the material was cDNA or gDNA derived from T cells, B-cell-depleted T cells, or PBMCs.

Grouping used clinical history reported by participants in a survey and questionnaire. All recovered Cohort 3 donors got two negative PCRs, got clearance, or saw symptom resolution. In the original analysis: By means of reference gene primer amplification, nucleated cell counts were estimated. TCRdb's copy holds only in-frame clones and misses some; the assay was immunoSEQ multiplex PCR. V and J calls and clone size are those listed in that table; D and trimming were worked out from the DNA. The profile shows a few hundred thousand clones, more than 85% of them singletons. The receptor comes from a woman between 55 and 75 years old who had recovered from COVID-19. Sequenced material: PBMCs or T cells enriched from blood (not recorded which).

CDR3 residues: CAITPGLTSSYNEQFF. The CDR3 nucleotides are TGTGCCATCACCCCGGGACTGACTTCCTCCTACAATGAGCAGTTCTTC. The J gene is TRBJ2-1, the V gene TRBV10-3; TRBD2 might be the D (6 bases). The CDR3 runs to 16 residues. The V and J ends lost 7 bases and 0 bases respectively, with 16 bases between them. CDR1 ENHRY and CDR2 SYGVKD come from the germline V gene.